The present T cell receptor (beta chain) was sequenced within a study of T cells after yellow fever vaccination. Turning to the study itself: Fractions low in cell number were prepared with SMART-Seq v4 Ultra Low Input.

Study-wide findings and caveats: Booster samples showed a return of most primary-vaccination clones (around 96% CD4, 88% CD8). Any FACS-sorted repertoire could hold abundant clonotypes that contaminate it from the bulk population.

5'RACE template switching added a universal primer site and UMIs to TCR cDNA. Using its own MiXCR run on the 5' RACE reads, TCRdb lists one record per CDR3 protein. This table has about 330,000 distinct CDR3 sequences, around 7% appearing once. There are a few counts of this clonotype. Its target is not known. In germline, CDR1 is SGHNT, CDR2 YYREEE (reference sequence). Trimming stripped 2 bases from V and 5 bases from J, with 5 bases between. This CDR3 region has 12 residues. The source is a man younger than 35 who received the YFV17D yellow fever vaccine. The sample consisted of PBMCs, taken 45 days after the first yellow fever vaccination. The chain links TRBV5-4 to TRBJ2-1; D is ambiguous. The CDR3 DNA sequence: TGTGCCAGCAGCTTTTCTCACAATGAGCAGTTCTTC. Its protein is CASSFSHNEQFF.